The clone carrying this T cell receptor (beta chain) was counted only a few times. The antigen is not known. 5'RACE, which relied on constant-segment primers, yielded TCR alpha and TCR beta cDNA libraries carrying sample barcodes and UMIs. Via MiXCR, TCRdb re-called the 5' RACE reads, giving one row per CDR3 protein. The data show 350,000 to 400,000 distinct CDR3 sequences, roughly an eighth seen once. This sample was included in a study of T-cell memory formation after mild COVID-19. Whole-study context: Clusters of TCRs were largely donor specific. Study outcomes and limitations: Pre-infection memory already had some responding clones, implying cross-reactive memory joined.

Germline CDR1 reads ENHRY; CDR2 reads SYGVKD. This CDR3 is built from 15 residues. V lost 6 bases and J lost 2; bases outside the gene matches: 8. The material sequenced was PBMCs or a T cell subset sorted from them (not recorded which). This receptor was obtained from a man between 18 and 29 years old who had mild COVID-19 (a few samples of this study predate the infection). Cell type and time point are not known. The chain joins TRBV10-3 to TRBJ2-7; TRBD1 matches at 9 bases. CDR3 residues: CAISDSQGAAYEQYF. CDR3 in DNA: TGTGCCATCAGCGACTCACAGGGGGCAGCCTACGAGCAGTACTTC.